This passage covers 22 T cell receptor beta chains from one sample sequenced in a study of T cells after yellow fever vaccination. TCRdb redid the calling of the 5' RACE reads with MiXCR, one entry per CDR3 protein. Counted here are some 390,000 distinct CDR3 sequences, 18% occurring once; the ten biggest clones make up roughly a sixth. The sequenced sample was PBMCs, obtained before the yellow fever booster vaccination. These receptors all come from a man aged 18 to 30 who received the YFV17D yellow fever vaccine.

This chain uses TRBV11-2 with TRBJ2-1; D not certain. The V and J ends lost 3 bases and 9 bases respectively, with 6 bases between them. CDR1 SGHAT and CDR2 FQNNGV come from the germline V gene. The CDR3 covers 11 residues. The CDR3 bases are TGTGCCAGCAGCTTGATGGCTGAGCAGTTCTTC. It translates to CASSLMAEQFF.

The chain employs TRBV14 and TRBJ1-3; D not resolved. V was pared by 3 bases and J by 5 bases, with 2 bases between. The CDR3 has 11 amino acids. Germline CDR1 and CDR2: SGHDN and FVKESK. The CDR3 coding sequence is TGTGCCAGCAGCCACAGAAACACCATATATTTT. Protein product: CASSHRNTIYF. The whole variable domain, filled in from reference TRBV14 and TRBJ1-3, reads EAGVTQFPSHSVIEKGQTVTLRCDPISGHDNLYWYRRVMGKEIKFLLHFVKESKQDESGMPNNRFLAERTGGTYSTLKVQPAELEDSGVYFCASSHRNTIYFGEGSWLTVV.

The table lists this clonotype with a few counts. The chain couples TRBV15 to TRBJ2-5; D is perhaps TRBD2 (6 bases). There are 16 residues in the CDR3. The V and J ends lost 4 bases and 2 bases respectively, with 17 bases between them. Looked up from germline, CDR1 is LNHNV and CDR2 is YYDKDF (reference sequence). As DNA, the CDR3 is TGTGCCACCAGCACCAGACTAGAAATTTTACAAGAGACCCAGTACTTC. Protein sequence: CATSTRLEILQETQYF.

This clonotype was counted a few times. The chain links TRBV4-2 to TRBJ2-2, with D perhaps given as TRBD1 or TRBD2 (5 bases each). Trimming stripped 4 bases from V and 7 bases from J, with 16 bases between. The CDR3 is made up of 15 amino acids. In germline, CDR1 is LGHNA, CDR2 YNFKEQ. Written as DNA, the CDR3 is TGTGCCAGCAGCCGGCCCGGGGCCACGGGCGGGGAGCTGTTTTTT. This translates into CASSRPGATGGELFF.

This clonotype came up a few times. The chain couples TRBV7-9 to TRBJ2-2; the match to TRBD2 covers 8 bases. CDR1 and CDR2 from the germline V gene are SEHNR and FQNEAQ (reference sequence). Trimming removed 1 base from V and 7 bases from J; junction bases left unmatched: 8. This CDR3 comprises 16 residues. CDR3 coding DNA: TGTGCCAGCAGCTTAGAAGCGGGGGCCCGGAACGGGGAGCTGTTTTTT. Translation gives CASSLEAGARNGELFF.

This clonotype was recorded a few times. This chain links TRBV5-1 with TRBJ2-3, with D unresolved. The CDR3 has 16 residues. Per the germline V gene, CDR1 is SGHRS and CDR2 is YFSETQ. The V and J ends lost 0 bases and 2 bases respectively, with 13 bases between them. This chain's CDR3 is CASSLAWADPTDTQYF. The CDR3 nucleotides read TGCGCCAGCAGCTTGGCCTGGGCAGACCCCACAGATACGCAGTATTTT.

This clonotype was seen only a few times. The CDR3: CASSSGQYEQYF. Here the CDR3 DNA reads TGTGCCAGCAGCTCTGGACAGTACGAGCAGTACTTC. The chain couples TRBV5-6 to TRBJ2-7; D may be TRBD1 (6 bases). The CDR3 sequence is 12 residues long. In germline, CDR1 is SGHDT, CDR2 YYEEEE. V was cut by 3 bases and J by 4 bases, with 8 bases left in between.

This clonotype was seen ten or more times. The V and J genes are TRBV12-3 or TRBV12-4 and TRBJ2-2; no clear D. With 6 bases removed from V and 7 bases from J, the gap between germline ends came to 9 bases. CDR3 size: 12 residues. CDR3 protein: CASRPLGGELFF. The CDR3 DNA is TGTGCCAGCAGGCCCCTGGGCGGGGAGCTGTTTTTT.

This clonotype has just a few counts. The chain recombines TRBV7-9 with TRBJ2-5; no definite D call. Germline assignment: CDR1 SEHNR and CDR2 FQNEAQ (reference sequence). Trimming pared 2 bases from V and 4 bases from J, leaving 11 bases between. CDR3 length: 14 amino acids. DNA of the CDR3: TGTGCCAGCAGCTTATCCCGGGCTGGAGAGACCCAGTACTTC. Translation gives CASSLSRAGETQYF.

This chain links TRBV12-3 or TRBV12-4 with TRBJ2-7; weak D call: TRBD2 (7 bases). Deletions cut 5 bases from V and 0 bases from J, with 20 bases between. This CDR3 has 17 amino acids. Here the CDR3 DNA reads TGTGCCAGCAGTACCGATACGGGGGGCATGAGCTCCTACGAGCAGTACTTC. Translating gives CASSTDTGGMSSYEQYF.

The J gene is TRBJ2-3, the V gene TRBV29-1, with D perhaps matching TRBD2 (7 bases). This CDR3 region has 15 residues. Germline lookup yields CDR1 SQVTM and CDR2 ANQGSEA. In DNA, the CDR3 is TGCAGTACGAGGAAGGGAGGGACATACGCAGATACGCAGTATTTT. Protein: CSTRKGGTYADTQYF.

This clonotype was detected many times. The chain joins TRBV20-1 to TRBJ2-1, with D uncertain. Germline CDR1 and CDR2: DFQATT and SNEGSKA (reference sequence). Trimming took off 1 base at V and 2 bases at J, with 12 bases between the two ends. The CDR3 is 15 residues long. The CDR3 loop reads CSARGSRQAYNEQFF. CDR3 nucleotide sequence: TGCAGTGCTAGAGGGTCTCGGCAGGCCTACAATGAGCAGTTCTTC.

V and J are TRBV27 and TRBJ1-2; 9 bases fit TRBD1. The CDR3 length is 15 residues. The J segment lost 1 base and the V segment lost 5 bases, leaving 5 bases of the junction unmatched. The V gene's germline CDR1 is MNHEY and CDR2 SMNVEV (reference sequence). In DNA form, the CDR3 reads TGTGCCAGCAGTCCCTACAGGGGGCGTAACTATGGCTACACCTTC. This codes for CASSPYRGRNYGYTF.

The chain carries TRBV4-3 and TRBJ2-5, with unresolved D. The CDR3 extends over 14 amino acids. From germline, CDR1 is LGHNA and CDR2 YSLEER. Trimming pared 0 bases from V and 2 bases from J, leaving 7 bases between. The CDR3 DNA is TGCGCCAGCAGCCAAGAAAAGGGTCAAGAGACCCAGTACTTC. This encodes CASSQEKGQETQYF.

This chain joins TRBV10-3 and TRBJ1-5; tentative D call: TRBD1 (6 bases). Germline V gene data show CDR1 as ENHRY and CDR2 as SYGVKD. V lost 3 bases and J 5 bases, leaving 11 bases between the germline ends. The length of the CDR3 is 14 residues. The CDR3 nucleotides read TGTGCCATCAGTGATTGGGGGGCGGATCAGCCCCAGCATTTT. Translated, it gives CAISDWGADQPQHF.

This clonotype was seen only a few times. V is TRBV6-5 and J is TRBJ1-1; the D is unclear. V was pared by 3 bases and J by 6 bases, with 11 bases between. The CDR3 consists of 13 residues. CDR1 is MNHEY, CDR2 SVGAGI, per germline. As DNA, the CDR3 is TGTGCCAGCAGTTATGGACTAGCTGCTGAAGCTTTCTTT. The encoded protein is CASSYGLAAEAFF.

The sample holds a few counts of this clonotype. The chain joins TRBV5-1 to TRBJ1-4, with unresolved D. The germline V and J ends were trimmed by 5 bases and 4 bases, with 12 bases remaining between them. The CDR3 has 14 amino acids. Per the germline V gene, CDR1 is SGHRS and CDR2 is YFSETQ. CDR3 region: CASRDLGSNEKLFF. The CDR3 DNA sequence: TGCGCCAGCAGGGATCTCGGTAGTAATGAAAAACTGTTTTTT.

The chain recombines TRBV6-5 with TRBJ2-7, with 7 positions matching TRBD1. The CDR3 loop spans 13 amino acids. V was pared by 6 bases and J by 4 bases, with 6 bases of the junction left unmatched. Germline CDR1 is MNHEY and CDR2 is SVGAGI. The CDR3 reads CASSNRGGYEQYF. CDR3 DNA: TGTGCCAGCAGCAACAGGGGTGGGTACGAGCAGTACTTC.

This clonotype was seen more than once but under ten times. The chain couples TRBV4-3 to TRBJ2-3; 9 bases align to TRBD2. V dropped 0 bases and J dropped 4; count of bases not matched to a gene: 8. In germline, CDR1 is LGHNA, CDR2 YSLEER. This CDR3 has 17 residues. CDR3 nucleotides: TGCGCCAGCAGCCAAGAGGTTTCGGGACTAGCCGCAGATACGCAGTATTTT. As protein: CASSQEVSGLAADTQYF.

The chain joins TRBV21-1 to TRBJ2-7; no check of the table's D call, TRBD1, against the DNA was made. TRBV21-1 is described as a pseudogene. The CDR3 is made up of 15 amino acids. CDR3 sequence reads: CASSKPGAGSYEQYF. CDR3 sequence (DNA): TGTGCCAGCAGCAAACCCGGGGCCGGATCTTACGAGCAGTACTTC.

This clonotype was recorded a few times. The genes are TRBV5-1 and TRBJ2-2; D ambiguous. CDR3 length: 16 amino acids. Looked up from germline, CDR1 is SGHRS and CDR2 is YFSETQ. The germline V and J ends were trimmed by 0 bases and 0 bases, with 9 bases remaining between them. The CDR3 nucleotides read TGCGCCAGCAGCTTGGCCTTGTTTGCGAACACCGGGGAGCTGTTTTTT. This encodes CASSLALFANTGELFF.

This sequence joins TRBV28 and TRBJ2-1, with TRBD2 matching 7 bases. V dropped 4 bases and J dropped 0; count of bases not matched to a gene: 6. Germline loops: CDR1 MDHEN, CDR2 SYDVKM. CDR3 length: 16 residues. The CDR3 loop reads CASSSGRRSSYNEQFF. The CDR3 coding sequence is TGTGCCAGCAGTTCCGGGAGGCGGAGCTCCTACAATGAGCAGTTCTTC.